This entry features one TCR beta chain sequence. The antigen is not known. Profiled with immunoSEQ multiplex PCR; TCRdb holds only in-frame clones, not every one. This sample carries tens of thousands of clones, 80% to 95% of them seen once, and the ten largest clones take roughly 0.54%. With autoimmune disease history or systemic immunosuppression, patients were excluded. V lost 3 bases to trimming and J lost 0 bases, with 14 bases between them. CDR3 length equals 16 residues. Germline CDR1 and CDR2: SGDLS and YYNGEE. This entry comes from a study of OX40 agonist ivuxolimab in advanced cancers. Study-level results: Compared with others, partial responders at 0.1-3.0 mg/kg displayed clonal expansion among the lowest. Still undetermined is the antigen specificity of the expanded peripheral T cells.

J is TRBJ2-3 and V is TRBV9, with D perhaps TRBD2 (5 bases). The origin of this receptor is an adult with an advanced solid tumor such as melanoma, head and neck, liver or kidney cancer. The specimen was CD4+ or CD8+ T cells sorted from blood, collected in a trial of the OX40 agonist ivuxolimab. The CDR3 sequence: CASSGTGLPSTDTQYF. In DNA, the CDR3 is TGTGCCAGCAGCGGAACCGGACTCCCGAGCACAGATACGCAGTATTTT.